What follows are 10 T cell receptor beta chains derived from one specimen sequenced in a study of blood T cell repertoires in COVID-19. Clones were read by immunoSEQ multiplex PCR, and TCRdb kept only the in-frame ones, dropping some. The table records around 290,000 clones, around 88% of them present only once. Sequencing input: peripheral blood. The receptors shown here come from a man in his forties with acute or convalescent COVID-19.

The rearrangement links TRBV13 to TRBJ1-6; D not certain. This CDR3 has 13 amino acids. Trimming left V 2 bases short and J 7 bases short, with 6 bases between. Germline V CDR1 and CDR2: PRHDT, FYEKMQ (reference sequence). The CDR3 sequence is CASSLYGNSPLHF. The CDR3 nucleotides read TGTGCCAGCAGCTTATACGGGAATTCACCCCTCCACTTT.

The chain is built from TRBV5-1 and TRBJ1-6; tentatively, D is TRBD1 (6 bases). This CDR3 is built from 15 residues. Germline V lookup: CDR1 SGHRS, CDR2 YFSETQ. Between the trimmed V and J ends, which lost 1 base and 6 bases, there was a span of 11 bases. This CDR3 reads CASSLQGNTNSPLHF. CDR3 sequence (DNA): TGCGCCAGCAGCTTGCAGGGGAACACTAATTCACCCCTCCACTTT.

The chain joins TRBV6-5 to TRBJ1-4; 7 bases agree with TRBD1. The ends lost 4 bases at V and 3 bases at J; junction bases unmatched: 8. The V gene's germline CDR1 is MNHEY and CDR2 SVGAGI. The CDR3 consists of 16 residues. CDR3 amino acids: CASSSRDSSSNEKLFF. In nucleotides, the CDR3 is TGTGCCAGCAGTTCCAGGGACAGCTCTTCTAATGAAAAACTGTTTTTT.

The chain employs TRBV19 and TRBJ1-2, with TRBD1 matching over 8 bases. V lost 5 bases and J lost 6; bases outside the gene matches: 5. The CDR3 is 13 amino acids. Germline V gives CDR1 LNHDA, CDR2 SQIVND (reference sequence). DNA for the CDR3: TGTGCCAGTAGTGCCAGGGGGCGCGATGGCTACACCTTC. It translates to CASSARGRDGYTF.

The J gene is TRBJ1-6, the V gene TRBV29-1; D possibly corresponds to TRBD1 (6 bases). Trimming shortened V by 5 bases and J by 3 bases, and 8 bases separated the two germline ends. This CDR3 has 13 residues. Germline-derived CDR1 and CDR2 are SQVTM and ANQGSEA. The CDR3 nucleotides are TGCAGCGTTAGGACAGTCTATAATTCACCCCTCCACTTT. The encoded protein is CSVRTVYNSPLHF. Full variable domain (remainder filled in from reference TRBV29-1 and TRBJ1-6): SAVISQKPSRDICQRGTSLTIQCQVDSQVTMMFWYRQQPGQSLTLIATANQGSEATYESGFVIDKFPISRPNLTFSTLTVSNMSPEDSSIYLCSVRTVYNSPLHFGNGTRLTVT.

This clone was detected only once. V and J are TRBV3-1 (or the pseudogene TRBV3-2) and TRBJ1-6, with no clear D. Trimming took off 3 bases at V and 6 bases at J, with 6 bases between the two ends. Germline CDR1 reads LGHDT; CDR2 reads YNNKEL (reference sequence). CDR3 length: 13 amino acids. The CDR3 protein is CASSHSFNSPLHF. DNA of the CDR3: TGTGCCAGCAGCCACTCTTTTAATTCACCCCTCCACTTT.

This clone was detected only once. The V call is TRBV21-1, the J call TRBJ2-3; no check of the table's D call, TRBD2, against the DNA was made. TRBV21-1 is a listed pseudogene. This CDR3 is built from 15 residues. CDR3 in amino acids: CASSKTRGGPDTQYF. The CDR3 DNA is TGTGCCAGCAGCAAAACCCGGGGAGGGCCAGATACGCAGTATTTT.

This clone has just one count. This chain uses TRBV5-1 with TRBJ1-1; D remains ambiguous. V was cut by 0 bases and J by 1 base, with 10 bases left in between. This CDR3 has 15 residues. Germline V gene sequence: CDR1 SGHRS, CDR2 YFSETQ. CDR3 residues: CASSLVYSPNTEAFF. The CDR3 nucleotides read TGCGCCAGCAGCTTGGTCTACAGCCCGAACACTGAAGCTTTCTTT.

V and J are TRBV24-1 and TRBJ1-1, with D possibly TRBD1 on 5 matching bases. The CDR3 covers 13 residues. In germline, CDR1 is KGHDR, CDR2 SFDVKD. Deletions cut 4 bases from V and 3 bases from J, with 8 bases between. The CDR3 protein is CATSDSRDTEAFF. The CDR3 region has the DNA TGTGCCACCAGTGACTCCAGGGACACTGAAGCTTTCTTT.

This clone has a handful of counts. The J gene is TRBJ2-7, the V gene TRBV2; D perhaps matches TRBD1 (6 bases). This CDR3 comprises 14 residues. Trimming pared 6 bases from V and 6 bases from J, leaving 18 bases between. Germline CDR1 is SNHLY and CDR2 is FYNNEI. CDR3 sequence (DNA): TGTGCCAGCAGAGGTACAGGGATAGTGGGCGAGCAGTACTTC. Translated: CASRGTGIVGEQYF.